This T cell receptor beta chain was retrieved from a study of Ad26.COV2.S vaccination and SARS-CoV-2 variants. The study, taken as a whole, reports: Placebo recipients had lower spike-specific TCR breadth than vaccine recipients.

This clone was seen a single time. Antigen specificity is unknown. After removal of 3 bases from V and 9 bases from J, the junction contained 14 bases not matched to a gene. Germline lookup yields CDR1 SQVTM and CDR2 ANQGSEA. This CDR3 has 15 amino acids. Only in-frame clones appear in the TCRdb table, and some are missing; sequencing was by immunoSEQ multiplex PCR. The table records approximately 280,000 clones, around 87% of them present only once. Specified treatment: roughly 20 received Ad26.COV2.S at low or high dose, single or two shots; five or six received placebo; per-sample allocation not given. Sampling occurred on day 63 after the first vaccine or placebo injection. An 18-55-year-old adult in Boston served as donor. Expression of Wuhan-strain SARS-CoV-2 spike came from the Ad26 vector that formed the vaccine.

The starting material was peripheral blood, obtained in a trial of Ad26.COV2.S vaccine versus placebo. The TCR was taken from a person aged 18 to 59 who received the Ad26.COV2.S COVID-19 vaccine or a placebo. V is TRBV29-1 and J is TRBJ1-1; 9 nucleotides agree with TRBD1. The CDR3 loop is CSVDVGTGKGVQAFF. CDR3 in DNA: TGCAGCGTTGACGTCGGGACAGGGAAAGGTGTACAAGCTTTCTTT.